This T cell receptor beta chain derives from a study of cytomegalovirus exposure and HLA in healthy donors. Study results and caveats: Investigators reported some 150 TCR beta chains as tied to cytomegalovirus.

On this clone: Its target is unknown.

V shed 1 base and J 5 bases; nucleotides not matched to a gene: 2. The CDR3 is 14 residues long. Germline V gene data show CDR1 as MNHEY and CDR2 as SMNVEV (reference sequence). PCR employed 60 Vbeta and 13 Jbeta primers. Here immunoSEQ multiplex PCR was the method, and the copy in TCRdb shows in-frame clones only, minus some. The repertoire has 35,000 to 55,000 clones, 70% to 80% of them found once; the top ten carry approximately 1.5%. The V call is TRBV27, the J call TRBJ2-7, with 10 bases aligning to TRBD2. This TCR came from a man aged 25-45 years in good health and CMV-seronegative. Sequencing used PBMCs. Written as DNA, the CDR3 is TGTGCCAGCAGTTTATTCACTAGCGGGGACGAGCAGTACTTC. Its translation: CASSLFTSGDEQYF.